This T cell receptor beta chain was found in a study of blood T cells in healthy people across ages. Of note for this clonotype: Its antigen is unknown.

The CDR3 is made up of 16 amino acids. The V end was cut by 0 bases, the J end by 0 bases, with 11 bases between. CDR1 and CDR2 from the germline V gene are SGHRS and YFSETQ. A second PCR of about 7 to 12 cycles used a sample-barcoded 5' primer and a J-beta primer mix. Paired-end reads containing CDR3 totaled no fewer than 2.5 million for each sample. MiXCR, applied by TCRdb to the 5' RACE reads, yields one record per CDR3 protein. This sample has over 1,500,000 distinct CDR3 sequences, with about 49% found just once. Findings and caveats of the study: A roughly linear fall in TCR beta diversity per million T cells was seen with increasing age.

The chain couples TRBV5-1 to TRBJ2-3; D not resolved. This TCR came from a middle-aged woman in good health. Sample: blood. DNA of the CDR3: TGCGCCAGCAGCTTGGCTGGCGTTCAAAGCACAGATACGCAGTATTTT. This codes for CASSLAGVQSTDTQYF.